This T cell receptor (beta chain) was identified in a study of shared clonotypes between healthy human individuals. Notes on the study in general: What naive subsets generally showed was a larger estimated richness than memory subsets showed. Exclusively blood specimens were collected; tissue repertoires likely differ. An anticipated effect of sequencing depth on clonotype sharing among donors was recognized.

On this clone itself: Its cognate antigen is unknown.

Naive-designated CD8 cells lacked CD45RO, were positively enriched for CCR7, and omitted terminally differentiated effector memory CD45RA+ cells. After removal of 5 bases from V and 1 base from J, the junction contained 1 base not matched to a gene. The CDR3 consists of 14 residues. Germline values: CDR1 SGHNT, CDR2 YENEEA. Sequenced by immunoSEQ multiplex PCR; TCRdb stores in-frame clones only, minus some. The sample lists roughly 2.1 million clones, about 93% occurring once. Sequencing was performed on naive CD8+ T cells from PBMCs. This TCR was recovered from a man younger than 35 in good health. Some clones in this sample may be carry-over from other donors' samples. The chain employs TRBV11-3 and TRBJ1-4, with 7 bases lining up with TRBD1. CDR3 amino acids: CASSAGGTNEKLFF. The CDR3 coding sequence is TGTGCCAGCAGCGCAGGGGGAACTAATGAAAAACTGTTTTTT.